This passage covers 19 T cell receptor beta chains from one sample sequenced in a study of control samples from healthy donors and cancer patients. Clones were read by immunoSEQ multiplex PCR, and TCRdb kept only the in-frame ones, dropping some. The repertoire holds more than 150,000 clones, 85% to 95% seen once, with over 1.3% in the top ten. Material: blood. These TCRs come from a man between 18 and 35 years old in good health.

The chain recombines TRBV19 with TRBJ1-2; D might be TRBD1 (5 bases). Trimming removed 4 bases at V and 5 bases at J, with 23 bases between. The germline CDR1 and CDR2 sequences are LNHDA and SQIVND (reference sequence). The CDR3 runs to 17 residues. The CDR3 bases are TGTGCCAGTAGTACCTCCTCGGACGGACAAACCCTATATGGCTACACCTTC. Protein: CASSTSSDGQTLYGYTF.

CDR3: CASRRGGQYNEQFF. The CDR3 nucleotides read TGTGCCAGCCGACGCGGGGGGCAGTACAATGAGCAGTTCTTC. J is TRBJ2-1 and V is TRBV6-6; 8 bases agree with TRBD2. Germline-derived CDR1 and CDR2 are MNHNY and SVGAGI (reference sequence). V shed 8 bases, J shed 4 bases, and the junction held 7 bases outside the gene matches. The CDR3 has 14 residues.

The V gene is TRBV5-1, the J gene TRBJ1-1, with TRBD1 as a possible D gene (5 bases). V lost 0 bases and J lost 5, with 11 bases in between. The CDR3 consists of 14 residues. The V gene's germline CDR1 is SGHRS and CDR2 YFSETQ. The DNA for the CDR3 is TGCGCCAGCAGCTTGGCCCAGGGAAGGACTGAAGCTTTCTTT. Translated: CASSLAQGRTEAFF. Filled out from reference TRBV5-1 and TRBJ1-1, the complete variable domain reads KAGVTQTPRYLIKTRGQQVTLSCSPISGHRSVSWYQQTPGQGLQFLFEYFSETQRNKGNFPGRFSGRQFSNSRSEMNVSTLELGDSALYLCASSLAQGRTEAFFGQGTRLTVV.

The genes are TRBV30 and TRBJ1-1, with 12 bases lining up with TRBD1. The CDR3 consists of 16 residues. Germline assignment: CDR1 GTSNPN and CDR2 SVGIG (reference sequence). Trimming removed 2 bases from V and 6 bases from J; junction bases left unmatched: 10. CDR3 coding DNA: TGTGCCTGGAGTTCCGGGACAGGGGGCGCGTTGGCTGAAGCTTTCTTT. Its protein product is CAWSSGTGGALAEAFF.

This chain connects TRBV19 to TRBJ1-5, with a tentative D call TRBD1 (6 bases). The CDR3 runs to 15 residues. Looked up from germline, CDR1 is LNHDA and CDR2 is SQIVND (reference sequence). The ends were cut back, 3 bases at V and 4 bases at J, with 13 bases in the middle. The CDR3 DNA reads TGTGCCAGTAGTATCAGTTTACAGGGTAATCAGCCCCAGCATTTT. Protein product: CASSISLQGNQPQHF.

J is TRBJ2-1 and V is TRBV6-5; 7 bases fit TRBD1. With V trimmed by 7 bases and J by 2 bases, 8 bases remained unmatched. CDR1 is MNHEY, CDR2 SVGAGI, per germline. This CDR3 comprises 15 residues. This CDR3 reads CASTERQGTYNEQFF. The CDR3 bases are TGTGCCAGCACCGAGAGACAGGGCACCTACAATGAGCAGTTCTTC.

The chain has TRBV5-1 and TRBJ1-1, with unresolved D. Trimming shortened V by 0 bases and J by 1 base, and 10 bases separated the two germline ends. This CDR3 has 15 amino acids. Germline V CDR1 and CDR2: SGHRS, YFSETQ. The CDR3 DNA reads TGCGCCAGCAGCTTGGAACGGATTAGGAACACTGAAGCTTTCTTT. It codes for CASSLERIRNTEAFF.

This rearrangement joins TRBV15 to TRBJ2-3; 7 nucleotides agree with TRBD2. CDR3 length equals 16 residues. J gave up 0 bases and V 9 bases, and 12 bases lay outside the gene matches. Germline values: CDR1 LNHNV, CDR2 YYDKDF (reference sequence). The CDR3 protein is CATRLGLAASTDTQYF. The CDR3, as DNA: TGTGCCACTCGCCTTGGGCTAGCGGCTAGCACAGATACGCAGTATTTT.

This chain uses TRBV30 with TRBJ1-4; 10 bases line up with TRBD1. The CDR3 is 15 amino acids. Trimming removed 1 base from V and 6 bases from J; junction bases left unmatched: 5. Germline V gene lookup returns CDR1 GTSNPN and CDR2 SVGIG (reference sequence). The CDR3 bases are TGTGCCTGGAGTGACTGGGACAGGGGCGATGAAAAACTGTTTTTT. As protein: CAWSDWDRGDEKLFF.

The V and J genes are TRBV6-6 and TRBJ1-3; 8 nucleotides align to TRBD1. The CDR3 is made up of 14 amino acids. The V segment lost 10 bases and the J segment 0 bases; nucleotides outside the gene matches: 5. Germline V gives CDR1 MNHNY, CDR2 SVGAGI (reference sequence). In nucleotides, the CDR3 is TGTGCCACCCGGACAGGGTACTCTGGAAACACCATATATTTT. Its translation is CATRTGYSGNTIYF.

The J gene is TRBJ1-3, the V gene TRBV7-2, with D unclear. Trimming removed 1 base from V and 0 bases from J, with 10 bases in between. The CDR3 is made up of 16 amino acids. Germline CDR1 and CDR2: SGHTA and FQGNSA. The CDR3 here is CASSLGARFSGNTIYF. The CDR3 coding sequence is TGTGCCAGCAGCTTAGGAGCCCGATTCTCTGGAAACACCATATATTTT.

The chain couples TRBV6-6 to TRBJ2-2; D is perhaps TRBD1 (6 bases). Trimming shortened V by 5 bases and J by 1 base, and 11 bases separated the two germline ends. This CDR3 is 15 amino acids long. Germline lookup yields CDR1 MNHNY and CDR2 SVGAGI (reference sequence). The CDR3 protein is CASSPLGQNTGELFF. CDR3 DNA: TGTGCCAGCAGTCCCTTGGGACAGAACACCGGGGAGCTGTTTTTT.

Here the CDR3 DNA reads TGTGCCAGCAGCTTAGGCGCGGGGGGGCCCAGAGATACGCAGTATTTT. Protein: CASSLGAGGPRDTQYF. The genes are TRBV7-8 and TRBJ2-3; 9 bases are a match to TRBD2. The CDR3 runs 16 residues. V was pared by 1 base and J by 5 bases, with 7 bases of the junction left unmatched. Per the germline V gene, CDR1 is SGHVS and CDR2 is FQNEAQ.

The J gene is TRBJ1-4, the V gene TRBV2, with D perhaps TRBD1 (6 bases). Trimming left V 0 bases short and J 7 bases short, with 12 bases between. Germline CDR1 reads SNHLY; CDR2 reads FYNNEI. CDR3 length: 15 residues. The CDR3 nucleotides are TGTGCCAGCAGTGAAGCCGGAGGGGGTGGTGAAAAACTGTTTTTT. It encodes CASSEAGGGGEKLFF.

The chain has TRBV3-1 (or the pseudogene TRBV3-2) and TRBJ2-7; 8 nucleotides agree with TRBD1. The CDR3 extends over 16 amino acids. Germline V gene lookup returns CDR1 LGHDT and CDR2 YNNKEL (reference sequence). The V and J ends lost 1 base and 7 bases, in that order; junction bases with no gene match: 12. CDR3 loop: CASSQAGYDRGREQYF. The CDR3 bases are TGTGCCAGCAGCCAAGCGGGTTACGACAGGGGCAGGGAGCAGTACTTC.

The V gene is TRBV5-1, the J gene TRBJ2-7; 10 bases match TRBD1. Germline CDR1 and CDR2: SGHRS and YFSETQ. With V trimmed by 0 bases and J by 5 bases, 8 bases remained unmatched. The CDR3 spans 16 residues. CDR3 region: CASSLAGTGDINEQYF. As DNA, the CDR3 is TGCGCCAGCAGCTTGGCCGGGACAGGGGATATCAACGAGCAGTACTTC.

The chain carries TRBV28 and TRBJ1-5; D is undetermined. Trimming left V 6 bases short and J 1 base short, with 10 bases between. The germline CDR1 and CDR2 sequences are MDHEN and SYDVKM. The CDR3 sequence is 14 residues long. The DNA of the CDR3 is TGTGCCAGCAGGATGGGAGGGAGCAATCAGCCCCAGCATTTT. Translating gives CASRMGGSNQPQHF.

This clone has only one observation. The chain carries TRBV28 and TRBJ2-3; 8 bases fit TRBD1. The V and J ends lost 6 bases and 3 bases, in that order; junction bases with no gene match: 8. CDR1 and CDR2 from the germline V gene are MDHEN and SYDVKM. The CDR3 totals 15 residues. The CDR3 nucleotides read TGTGCCAGCAGGGGGCCGGGACAGGATACAGATACGCAGTATTTT. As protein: CASRGPGQDTDTQYF. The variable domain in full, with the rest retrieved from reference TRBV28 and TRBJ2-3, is DVKVTQSSRYLVKRTGEKVFLECVQDMDHENMFWYRQDPGLGLRLIYFSYDVKMKEKGDIPEGYSVSREKKERFSLILESASTNQTSMYLCASRGPGQDTDTQYFGPGTRLTVL.

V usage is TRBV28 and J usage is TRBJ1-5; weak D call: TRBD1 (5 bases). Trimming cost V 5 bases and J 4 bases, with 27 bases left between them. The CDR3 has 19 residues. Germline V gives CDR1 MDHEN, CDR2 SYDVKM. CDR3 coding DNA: TGTGCCAGCAGTCATCGCCCAGGATTTAGGCCAGGGCCTAATCAGCCCCAGCATTTT. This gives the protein CASSHRPGFRPGPNQPQHF.